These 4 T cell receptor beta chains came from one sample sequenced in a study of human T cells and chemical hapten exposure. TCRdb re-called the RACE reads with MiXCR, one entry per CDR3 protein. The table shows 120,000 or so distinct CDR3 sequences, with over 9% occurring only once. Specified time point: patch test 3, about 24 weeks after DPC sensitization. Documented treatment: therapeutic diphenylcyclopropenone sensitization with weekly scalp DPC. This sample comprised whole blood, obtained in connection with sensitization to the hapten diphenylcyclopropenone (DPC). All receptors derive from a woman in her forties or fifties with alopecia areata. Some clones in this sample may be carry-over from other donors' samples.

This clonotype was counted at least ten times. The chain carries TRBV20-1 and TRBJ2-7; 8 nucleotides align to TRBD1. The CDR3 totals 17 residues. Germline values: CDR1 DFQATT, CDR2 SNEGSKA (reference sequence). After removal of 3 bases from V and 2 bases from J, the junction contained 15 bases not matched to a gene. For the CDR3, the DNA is TGCAGTGCTAGTCCTGTGACAGGGGCCGTGGGGGCCTACGAGCAGTACTTC. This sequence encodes CSASPVTGAVGAYEQYF.

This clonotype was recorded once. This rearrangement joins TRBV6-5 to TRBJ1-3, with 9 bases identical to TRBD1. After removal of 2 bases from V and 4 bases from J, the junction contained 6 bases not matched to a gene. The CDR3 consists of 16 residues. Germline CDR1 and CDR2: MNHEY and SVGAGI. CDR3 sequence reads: CASSYTRQGGGNTIYF. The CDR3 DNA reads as TGTGCCAGCAGTTACACCCGACAGGGGGGCGGAAACACCATATATTTT.

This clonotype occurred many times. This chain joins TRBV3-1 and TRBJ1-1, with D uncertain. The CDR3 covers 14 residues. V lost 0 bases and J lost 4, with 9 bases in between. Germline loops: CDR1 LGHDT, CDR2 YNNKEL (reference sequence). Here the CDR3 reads CASSQDGVSTEAFF. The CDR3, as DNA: TGTGCCAGCAGCCAAGACGGGGTGAGCACTGAAGCTTTCTTT. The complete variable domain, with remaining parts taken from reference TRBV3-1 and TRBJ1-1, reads DTAVSQTPKYLVTQMGNDKSIKCEQNLGHDTMYWYKQDSKKFLKIMFSYNNKELIINETVPNRFSPKSPDKAHLNLHINSLELGDSAVYFCASSQDGVSTEAFFGQGTRLTVV.

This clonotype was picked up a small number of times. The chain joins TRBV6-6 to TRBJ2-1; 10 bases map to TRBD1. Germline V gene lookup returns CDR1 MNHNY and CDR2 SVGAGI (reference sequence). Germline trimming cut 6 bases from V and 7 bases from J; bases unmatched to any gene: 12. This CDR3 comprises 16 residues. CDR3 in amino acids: CASSRTGQGRANEQFF. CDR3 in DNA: TGTGCCAGCAGCCGGACGGGACAGGGGAGAGCAAATGAGCAGTTCTTC.